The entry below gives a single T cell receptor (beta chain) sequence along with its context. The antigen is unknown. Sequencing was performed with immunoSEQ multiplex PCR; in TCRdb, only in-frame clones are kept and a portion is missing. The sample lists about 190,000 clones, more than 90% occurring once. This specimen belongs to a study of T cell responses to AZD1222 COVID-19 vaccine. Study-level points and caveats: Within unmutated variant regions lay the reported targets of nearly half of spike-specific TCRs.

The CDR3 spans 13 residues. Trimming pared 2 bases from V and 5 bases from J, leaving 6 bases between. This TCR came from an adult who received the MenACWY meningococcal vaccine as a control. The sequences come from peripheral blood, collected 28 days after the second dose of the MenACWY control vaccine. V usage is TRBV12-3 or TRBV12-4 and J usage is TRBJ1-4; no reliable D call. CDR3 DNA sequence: TGTGCCAGCAGTTTACTAATGAATGAAAAACTGTTTTTT. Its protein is CASSLLMNEKLFF.